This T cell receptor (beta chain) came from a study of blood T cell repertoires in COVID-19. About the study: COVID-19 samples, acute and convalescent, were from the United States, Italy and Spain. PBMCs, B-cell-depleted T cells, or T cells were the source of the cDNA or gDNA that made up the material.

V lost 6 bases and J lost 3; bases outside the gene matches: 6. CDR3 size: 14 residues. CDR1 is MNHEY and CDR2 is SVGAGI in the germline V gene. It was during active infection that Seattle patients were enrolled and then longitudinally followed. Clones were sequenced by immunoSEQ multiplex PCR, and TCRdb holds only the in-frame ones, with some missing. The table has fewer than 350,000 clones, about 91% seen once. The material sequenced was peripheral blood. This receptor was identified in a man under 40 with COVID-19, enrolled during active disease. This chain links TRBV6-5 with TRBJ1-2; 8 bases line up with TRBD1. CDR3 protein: CASRTDRGDYGYTF. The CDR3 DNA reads TGTGCCAGCAGAACTGACAGGGGTGACTATGGCTACACCTTC.